This TCR beta chain was sequenced for a study of cytomegalovirus exposure and HLA in healthy donors. PCR used 60 Vbeta primers and 13 Jbeta primers. Clones were sequenced by immunoSEQ multiplex PCR, and TCRdb holds only the in-frame ones, with some missing. The repertoire has some 170,000 clones, over 75% of them found once; the top ten carry roughly 5.8%. Healthy individuals who donated bone marrow served as the donors. Per the germline V gene, CDR1 is ENHRY and CDR2 is SYGVKD. This CDR3 spans 17 amino acids. The V end lost 3 bases, the J end lost 3 bases, and 17 bases lay between the germline ends. About this clone: Its antigen remains unknown.

Points from the study as a whole: Highly shared sequence variants in one cluster were likely a sequencing artifact. Most of the TCR beta V segments (in an earlier analysis) were productive either about 90% or about 30% of the time.

Specimen: PBMCs. The sequence was obtained from a man aged 35-49 years in good health and CMV-seropositive. V gene TRBV10-3 combines with J gene TRBJ2-2; D is perhaps TRBD2 (6 bases). The CDR3 sequence is CAISEVAVFGDTGELFF. CDR3 bases: TGTGCCATCAGTGAAGTAGCGGTTTTTGGGGACACCGGGGAGCTGTTTTTT.